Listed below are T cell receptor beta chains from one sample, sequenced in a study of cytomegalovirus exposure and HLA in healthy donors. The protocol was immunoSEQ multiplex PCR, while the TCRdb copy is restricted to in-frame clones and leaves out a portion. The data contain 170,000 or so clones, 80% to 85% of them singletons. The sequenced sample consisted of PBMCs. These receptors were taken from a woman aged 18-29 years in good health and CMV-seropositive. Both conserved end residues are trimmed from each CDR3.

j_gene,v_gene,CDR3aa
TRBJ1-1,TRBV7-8,ASSSRAGNTEAF
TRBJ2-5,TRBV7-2,ASSILGTGLQETQY
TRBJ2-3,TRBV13,ASRASGVDTQY
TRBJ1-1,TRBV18,ASSPQNLNTEAF
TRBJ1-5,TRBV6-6,ASSYSTSRSQPQH
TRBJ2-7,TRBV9,ASSTGQGSYEQY
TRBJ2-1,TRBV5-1,ASSLDGQYEF
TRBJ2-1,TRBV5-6,ASSLAGGQRNEQF
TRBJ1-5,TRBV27,ASSVRLGGQPQH
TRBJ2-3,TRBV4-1,ASSPTRSDTQY
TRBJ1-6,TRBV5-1,ASSRTGVNSPLH
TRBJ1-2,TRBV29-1,SVEGGENYGYT
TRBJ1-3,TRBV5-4,ASSRSTGVDTIY
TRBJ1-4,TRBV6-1,ASSGERSVEKLF
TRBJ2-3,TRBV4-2,ASSQDWEGGPTFHTDTQY
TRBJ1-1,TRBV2,ASSEAGSLGEAF
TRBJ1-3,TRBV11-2,ASTSGTGEY
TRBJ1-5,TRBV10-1,ASSMTGNQPQH
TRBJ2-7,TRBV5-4,ASSFPGFEQY
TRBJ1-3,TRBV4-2,ASSQARTAISGNTIY
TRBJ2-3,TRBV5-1,ASSLGAGATDTQY
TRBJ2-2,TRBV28,ASSPNTPPGELF
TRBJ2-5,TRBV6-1,ASSSKPSGGETQY